This is a list of T cell receptor beta chains from one sample in a study of blood T cell repertoires in COVID-19. TCRdb keeps only in-frame clones here, not all; method: immunoSEQ multiplex PCR. The table lists fewer than 400,000 clones, over 80% of them singletons. The sample comprised PBMCs or T cells enriched from blood (not recorded which). The receptors originated from a woman between 18 and 30 years old who had recovered from COVID-19. CDR3s include the opening cysteine and the closing phenylalanine or tryptophan. A D gene is named only where the DNA matches it firmly. Clone sizes are given selectively: once, few, many, or a class where the clone is expanded.

TRBV18	TRBJ1-4	-	-	TGTGCCAGCTCACCTTGGCAGGATGAGAGTAATGAAAAACTGTTTTTT	CASSPWQDESNEKLFF
TRBV4-3	TRBJ2-1	TRBD1	-	TGCGCCAGCAGCCAAGATAGGGGACAGGGGATTGAGCAGTTCTTC	CASSQDRGQGIEQFF
TRBV27	TRBJ1-2	TRBD1	-	TGTGCCAGCAGTTTGGCAGGGGGCGTAGGCTACACCTTC	CASSLAGGVGYTF
TRBV19	TRBJ2-1	TRBD2	-	TGTGCCAGTAGTCAGCGGGAGTGGGTTGAGCAGTTCTTC	CASSQREWVEQFF
TRBV7-2	TRBJ2-4	-	-	TGTGCCAGCAGCTTAGGTCAGGCTGAAAACATTCAGTACTTC	CASSLGQAENIQYF
TRBV6-5	TRBJ2-7	TRBD1	once	TGTGCCAGCAGTTATGGGACAGGGGGGTACGAGCAGTACTTC	CASSYGTGGYEQYF
TRBV28	TRBJ2-2	-	-	TGTGCCAGCAGTCCCGTGCGCACCGGGGAGCTGTTTTTT	CASSPVRTGELFF
TRBV12-3/TRBV12-4	TRBJ1-1	-	few	TGTGCCAGCAGTTTCCTCCGGGACTCTTCTCTGTGG	CASSFLRDSSLW
TRBV5-1	TRBJ2-5	-	-	TGCGCCAGCAGCTTGGTATGGAGCTCTGACCAAGAGACCCAGTACTTC	CASSLVWSSDQETQYF
TRBV10-3	TRBJ2-7	-	-	TGTGCCATCAGTGCCCTACCGGGGGACGAGCAGTACTTC	CAISALPGDEQYF
TRBV4-1	TRBJ1-6	-	-	TGCGCCAGCAGTTCCACAGGTTATAATTCACCCCTCCACTTT	CASSSTGYNSPLHF
TRBV11-1	TRBJ2-3	-	-	TGTGCCAGCAGCGGGGAGTTGCGGGGCCGCACAGATACGCAGTATTTT	CASSGELRGRTDTQYF